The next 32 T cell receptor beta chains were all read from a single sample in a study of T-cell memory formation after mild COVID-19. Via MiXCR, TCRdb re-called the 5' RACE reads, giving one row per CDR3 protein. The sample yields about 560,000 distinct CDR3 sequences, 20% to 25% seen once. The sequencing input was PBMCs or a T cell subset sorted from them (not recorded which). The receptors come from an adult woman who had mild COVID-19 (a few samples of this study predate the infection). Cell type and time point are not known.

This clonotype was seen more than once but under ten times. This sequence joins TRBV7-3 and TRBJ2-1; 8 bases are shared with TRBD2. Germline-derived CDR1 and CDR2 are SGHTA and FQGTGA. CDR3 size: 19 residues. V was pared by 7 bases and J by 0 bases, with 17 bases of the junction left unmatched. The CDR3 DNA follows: TGTGCCAGCACCCGCTTGGGACTAGAGCAGCTTAGCTCCTACAATGAGCAGTTCTTC. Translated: CASTRLGLEQLSSYNEQFF.

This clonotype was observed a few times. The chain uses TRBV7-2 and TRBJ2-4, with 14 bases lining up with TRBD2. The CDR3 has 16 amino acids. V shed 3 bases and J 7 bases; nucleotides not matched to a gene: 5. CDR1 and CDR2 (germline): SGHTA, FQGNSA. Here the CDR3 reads CASSFGLAGGGNIQYF. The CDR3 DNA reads TGTGCCAGCAGCTTTGGACTAGCGGGAGGAGGGAACATTCAGTACTTC.

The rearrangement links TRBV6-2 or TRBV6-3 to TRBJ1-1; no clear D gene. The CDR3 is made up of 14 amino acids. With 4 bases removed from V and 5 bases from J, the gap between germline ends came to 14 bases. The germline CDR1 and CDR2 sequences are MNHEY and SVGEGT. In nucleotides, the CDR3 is TGTGCCAGCAGTTTTTTCTGGGAGGAGACTGAAGCTTTCTTT. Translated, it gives CASSFFWEETEAFF.

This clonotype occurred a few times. This CDR3 is CASSEVFAGATYNEQFF. The CDR3, as DNA: TGTGCCAGCAGTGAAGTCTTCGCGGGGGCCACATACAATGAGCAGTTCTTC. This sequence joins TRBV6-1 and TRBJ2-1; a possible D gene is TRBD2 (7 bases). V shed 1 base and J shed 4 bases, with 17 bases lying between them. The CDR3 contains 17 residues. Germline CDR1 MNHNS, CDR2 SASEGT.

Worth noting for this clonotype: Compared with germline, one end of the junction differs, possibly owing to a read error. The CDR3 region is CAASSRVGQPQHF. CDR3 DNA sequence: TGTGCCGCCAGTAGCAGGGTAGGTCAGCCCCAGCATTTT. The V call is TRBV24-1, the J call TRBJ1-5, with D perhaps TRBD1 (5 bases). In germline, CDR1 is KGHDR, CDR2 SFDVKD. CDR3 size: 13 residues.

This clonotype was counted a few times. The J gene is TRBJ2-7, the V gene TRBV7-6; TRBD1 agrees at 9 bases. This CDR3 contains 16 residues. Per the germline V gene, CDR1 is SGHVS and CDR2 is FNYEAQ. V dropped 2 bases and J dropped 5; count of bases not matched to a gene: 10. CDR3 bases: TGTGCCAGCAGCTTACTAGTGGGACAGGGTTCCCACGAGCAGTACTTC. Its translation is CASSLLVGQGSHEQYF.

The CDR3: CSARGFSNQPQHF. CDR3 coding DNA: TGCAGTGCTAGAGGTTTTAGCAATCAGCCCCAGCATTTT. The chain links TRBV20-1 to TRBJ1-5; D is uncertain. CDR3 length: 13 amino acids. Trimming cost V 1 base and J 0 bases, with 4 bases left between them. Germline V gene data show CDR1 as DFQATT and CDR2 as SNEGSKA (reference sequence).

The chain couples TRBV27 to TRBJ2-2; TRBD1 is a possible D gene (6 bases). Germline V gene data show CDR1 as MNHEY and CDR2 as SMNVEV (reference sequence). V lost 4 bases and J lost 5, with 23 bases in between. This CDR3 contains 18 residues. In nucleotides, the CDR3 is TGTGCCAGCAGTTCCCCCATCAGGACAGAACCTGGTACCGGGGAGCTGTTTTTT. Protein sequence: CASSSPIRTEPGTGELFF.

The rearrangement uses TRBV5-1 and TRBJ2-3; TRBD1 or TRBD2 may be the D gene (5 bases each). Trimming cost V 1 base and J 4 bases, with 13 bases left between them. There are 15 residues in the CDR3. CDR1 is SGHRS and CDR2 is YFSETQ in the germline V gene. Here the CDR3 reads CASSLSRPGPDTQYF. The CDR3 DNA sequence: TGCGCCAGCAGCTTGTCAAGACCGGGGCCAGATACGCAGTATTTT.

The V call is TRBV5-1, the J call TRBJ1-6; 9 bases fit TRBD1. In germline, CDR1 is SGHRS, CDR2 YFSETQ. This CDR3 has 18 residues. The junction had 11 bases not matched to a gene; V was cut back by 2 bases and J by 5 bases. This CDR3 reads CASSFGTTGGLNNSPLHF. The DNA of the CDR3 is TGCGCCAGCAGCTTTGGGACTACAGGGGGCCTAAATAATTCACCCCTCCACTTT. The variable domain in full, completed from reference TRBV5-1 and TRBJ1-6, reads KAGVTQTPRYLIKTRGQQVTLSCSPISGHRSVSWYQQTPGQGLQFLFEYFSETQRNKGNFPGRFSGRQFSNSRSEMNVSTLELGDSALYLCASSFGTTGGLNNSPLHFGNGTRLTVT.

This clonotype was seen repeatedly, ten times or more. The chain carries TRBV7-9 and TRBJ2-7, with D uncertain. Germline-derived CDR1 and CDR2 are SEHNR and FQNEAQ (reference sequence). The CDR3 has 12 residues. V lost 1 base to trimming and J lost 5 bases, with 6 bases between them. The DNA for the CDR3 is TGTGCCAGCAGCTTAGTGCCGCACGAGCAGTACTTC. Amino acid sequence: CASSLVPHEQYF.

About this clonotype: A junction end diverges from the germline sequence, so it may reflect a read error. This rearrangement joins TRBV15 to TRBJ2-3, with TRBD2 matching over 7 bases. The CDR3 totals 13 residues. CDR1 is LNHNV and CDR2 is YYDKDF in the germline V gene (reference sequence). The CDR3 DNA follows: TGTGCCACCAGCAGGGGCGGACTAGTCGCCCTTAAATTT. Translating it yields CATSRGGLVALKF.

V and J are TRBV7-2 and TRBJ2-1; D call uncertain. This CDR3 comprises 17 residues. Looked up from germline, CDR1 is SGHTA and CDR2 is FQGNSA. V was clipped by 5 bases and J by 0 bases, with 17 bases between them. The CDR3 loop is CASSQNSFMSSYNEQFF. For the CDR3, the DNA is TGTGCCAGCAGCCAGAATTCGTTTATGAGCTCCTACAATGAGCAGTTCTTC.

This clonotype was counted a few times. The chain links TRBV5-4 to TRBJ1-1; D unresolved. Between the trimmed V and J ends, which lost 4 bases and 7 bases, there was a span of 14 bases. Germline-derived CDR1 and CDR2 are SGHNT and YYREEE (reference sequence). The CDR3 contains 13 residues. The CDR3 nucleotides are TGTGCCAGCAGCCTCGACCAGTCAGGTGAAGCTTTCTTT. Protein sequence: CASSLDQSGEAFF.

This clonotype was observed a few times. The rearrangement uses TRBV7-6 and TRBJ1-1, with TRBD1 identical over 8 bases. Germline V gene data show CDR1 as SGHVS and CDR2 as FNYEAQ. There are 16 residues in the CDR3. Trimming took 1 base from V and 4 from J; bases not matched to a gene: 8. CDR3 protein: CASSLGTGQAITEAFF. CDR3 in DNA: TGTGCCAGCAGCTTAGGAACGGGACAGGCGATCACTGAAGCTTTCTTT.

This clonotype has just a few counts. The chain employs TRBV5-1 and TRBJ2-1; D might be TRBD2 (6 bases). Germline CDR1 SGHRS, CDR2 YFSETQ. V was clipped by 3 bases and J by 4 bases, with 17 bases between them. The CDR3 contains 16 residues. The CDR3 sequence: CASSYPRDLPYNEQFF. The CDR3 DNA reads TGCGCCAGCAGCTACCCCCGGGACTTGCCGTACAATGAGCAGTTCTTC.

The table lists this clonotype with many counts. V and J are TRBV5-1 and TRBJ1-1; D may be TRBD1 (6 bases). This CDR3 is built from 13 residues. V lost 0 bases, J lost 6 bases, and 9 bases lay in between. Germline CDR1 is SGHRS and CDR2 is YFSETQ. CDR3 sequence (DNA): TGCGCCAGCAGCTTGGCCGGGGGCCCTGAAGCTTTCTTT. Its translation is CASSLAGGPEAFF.

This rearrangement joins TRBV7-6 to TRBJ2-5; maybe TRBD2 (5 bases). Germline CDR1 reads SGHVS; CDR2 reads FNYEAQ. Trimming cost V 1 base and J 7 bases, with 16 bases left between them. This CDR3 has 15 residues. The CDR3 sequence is CASSLVTSLFGTQYF. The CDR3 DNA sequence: TGTGCCAGCAGCTTAGTTACTAGTCTCTTCGGGACCCAGTACTTC.

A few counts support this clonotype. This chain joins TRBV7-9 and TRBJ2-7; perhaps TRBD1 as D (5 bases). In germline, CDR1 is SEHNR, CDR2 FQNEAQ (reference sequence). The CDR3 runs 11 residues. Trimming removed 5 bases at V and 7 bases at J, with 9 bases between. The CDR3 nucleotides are TGTGCCAGCAGCGCGAGGACAGAGCAGTACTTC. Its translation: CASSARTEQYF.

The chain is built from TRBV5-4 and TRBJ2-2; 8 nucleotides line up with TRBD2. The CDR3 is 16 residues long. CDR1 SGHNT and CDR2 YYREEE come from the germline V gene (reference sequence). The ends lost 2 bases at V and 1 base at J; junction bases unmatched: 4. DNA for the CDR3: TGTGCCAGCAGCTTCCTGGGACTAGAGAACACCGGGGAGCTGTTTTTT. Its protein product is CASSFLGLENTGELFF.

The CDR3 DNA follows: TGTGCCAGCAGTCCGGGTATTCTACAGTACTTC. The encoded protein is CASSPGILQYF. V usage is TRBV12-3 or TRBV12-4 and J usage is TRBJ2-7; D gene unclear. The CDR3 contains 11 residues. The V end lost 5 bases, the J end lost 10 bases, and 12 bases lay between the germline ends.

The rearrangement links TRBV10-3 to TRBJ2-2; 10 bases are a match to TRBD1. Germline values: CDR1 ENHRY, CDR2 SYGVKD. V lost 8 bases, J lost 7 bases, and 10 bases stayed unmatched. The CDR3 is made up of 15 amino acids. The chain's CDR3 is CAIRGSGQGNGELFF. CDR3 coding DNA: TGTGCCATCCGAGGGTCGGGACAGGGGAACGGGGAGCTGTTTTTT.

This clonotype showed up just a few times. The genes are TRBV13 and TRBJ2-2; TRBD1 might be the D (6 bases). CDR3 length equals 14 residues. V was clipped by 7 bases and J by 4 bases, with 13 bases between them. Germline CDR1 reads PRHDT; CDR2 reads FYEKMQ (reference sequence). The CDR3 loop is CASKWGQSTGELFF. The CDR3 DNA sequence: TGTGCCAGCAAATGGGGGCAGAGCACCGGGGAGCTGTTTTTT.

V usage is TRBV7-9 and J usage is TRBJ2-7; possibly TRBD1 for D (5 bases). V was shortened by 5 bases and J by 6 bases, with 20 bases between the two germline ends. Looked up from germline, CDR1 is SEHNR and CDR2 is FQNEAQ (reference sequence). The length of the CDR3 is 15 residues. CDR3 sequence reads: CASSRPDTSLGEQYF. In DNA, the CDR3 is TGTGCCAGCAGCCGTCCGGACACCTCGTTAGGCGAGCAGTACTTC.

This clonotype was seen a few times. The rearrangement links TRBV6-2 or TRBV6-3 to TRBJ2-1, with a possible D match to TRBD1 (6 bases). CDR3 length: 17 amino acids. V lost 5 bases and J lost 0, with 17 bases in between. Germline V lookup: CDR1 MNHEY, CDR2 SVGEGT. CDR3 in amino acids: CASSALAGASSYNEQFF. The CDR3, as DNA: TGTGCCAGCAGTGCCCTGGCAGGGGCCAGCTCCTACAATGAGCAGTTCTTC.

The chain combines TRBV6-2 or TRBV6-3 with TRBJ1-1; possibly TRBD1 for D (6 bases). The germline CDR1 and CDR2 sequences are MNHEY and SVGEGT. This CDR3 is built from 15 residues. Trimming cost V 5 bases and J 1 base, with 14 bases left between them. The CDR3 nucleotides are TGTGCCAGCAGTGGATACAGGGTAACGAACACTGAAGCTTTCTTT. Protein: CASSGYRVTNTEAFF.

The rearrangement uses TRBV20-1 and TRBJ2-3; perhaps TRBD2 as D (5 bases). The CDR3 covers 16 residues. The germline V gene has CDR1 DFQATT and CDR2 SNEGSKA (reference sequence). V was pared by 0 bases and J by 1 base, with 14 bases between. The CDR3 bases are TGCAGTGCTAGAGATCTTTCCGGGCGGGGCACAGATACGCAGTATTTT. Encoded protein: CSARDLSGRGTDTQYF.

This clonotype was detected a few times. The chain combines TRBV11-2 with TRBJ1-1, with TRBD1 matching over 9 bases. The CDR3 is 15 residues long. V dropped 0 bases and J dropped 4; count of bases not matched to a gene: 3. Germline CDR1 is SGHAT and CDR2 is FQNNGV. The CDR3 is CASSLEQGAPTEAFF. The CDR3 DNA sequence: TGTGCCAGCAGCTTAGAACAGGGGGCCCCCACTGAAGCTTTCTTT.

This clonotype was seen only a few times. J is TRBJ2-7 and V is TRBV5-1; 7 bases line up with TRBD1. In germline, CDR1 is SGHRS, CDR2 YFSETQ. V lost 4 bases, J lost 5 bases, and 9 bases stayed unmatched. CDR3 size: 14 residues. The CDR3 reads CASSHDRAGDEQYF. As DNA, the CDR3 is TGCGCCAGCAGCCATGACAGGGCTGGTGACGAGCAGTACTTC. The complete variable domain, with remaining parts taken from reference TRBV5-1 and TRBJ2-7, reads KAGVTQTPRYLIKTRGQQVTLSCSPISGHRSVSWYQQTPGQGLQFLFEYFSETQRNKGNFPGRFSGRQFSNSRSEMNVSTLELGDSALYLCASSHDRAGDEQYFGPGTRLTVT.

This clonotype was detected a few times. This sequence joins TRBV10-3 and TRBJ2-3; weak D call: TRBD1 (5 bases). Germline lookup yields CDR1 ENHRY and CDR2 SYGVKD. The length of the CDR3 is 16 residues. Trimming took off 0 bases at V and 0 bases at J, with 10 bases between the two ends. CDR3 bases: TGTGCCATCAGTGAGTCGGGGCACGCGAGCACAGATACGCAGTATTTT. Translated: CAISESGHASTDTQYF.

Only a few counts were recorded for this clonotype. CDR3 coding DNA: TGTGCCAGCAGTCCCGTGGGGCTTCGGGGTGAGCAGTTCTTC. Amino acid sequence: CASSPVGLRGEQFF. The rearrangement links TRBV12-3 or TRBV12-4 to TRBJ2-1; D may match TRBD1 or TRBD2 (5 bases each). The CDR3 has 14 residues. V lost 5 bases to trimming and J lost 9 bases, with 17 bases between them.

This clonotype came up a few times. CDR3 sequence (DNA): TGTGCCACCAGTGACGCTGGCCGGGATGAGCAGTTCTTC. Amino acid sequence: CATSDAGRDEQFF. The rearrangement links TRBV24-1 to TRBJ2-1; no firm D call. This CDR3 region has 13 residues. In germline, CDR1 is KGHDR, CDR2 SFDVKD. Trimming shortened V by 4 bases and J by 8 bases, and 11 bases separated the two germline ends.